The clone carrying this TCR beta chain was picked up many times. Alongside a J-beta primer mix, a sample-barcoded 5' primer served in a second PCR lasting roughly 7 to 11 cycles. Each CDR3 protein gets one entry after TCRdb re-called the 5' RACE reads with MiXCR. The data hold about 1,800,000 distinct CDR3 sequences, with 28% observed a single time. V lost 5 bases, J lost 3 bases, and 7 bases stayed unmatched. Germline V CDR1 and CDR2: MNHNY, SVGAGI (reference sequence). The CDR3 spans 14 residues. The sample comes from a study of blood T cells in healthy people across ages. The receptor comes from a woman aged 25-40 years in good health. V is TRBV6-6 and J is TRBJ2-7; 7 bases agree with TRBD1. The sample comprised blood. The CDR3 DNA reads TGTGCCAGCAGTCCACTGGGACAGTTCTACGAGCAGTACTTC. The encoded protein is CASSPLGQFYEQYF.